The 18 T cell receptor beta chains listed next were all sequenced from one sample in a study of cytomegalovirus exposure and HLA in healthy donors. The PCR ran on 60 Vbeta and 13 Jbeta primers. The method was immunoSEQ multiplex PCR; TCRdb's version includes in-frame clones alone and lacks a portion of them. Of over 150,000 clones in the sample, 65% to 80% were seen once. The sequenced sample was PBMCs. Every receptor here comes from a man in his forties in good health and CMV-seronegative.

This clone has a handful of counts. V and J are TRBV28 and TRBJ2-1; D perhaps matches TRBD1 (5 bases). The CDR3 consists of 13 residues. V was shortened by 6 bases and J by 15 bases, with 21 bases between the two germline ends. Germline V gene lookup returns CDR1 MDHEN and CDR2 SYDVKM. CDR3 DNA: TGTGCCAGCAGCCCCCCCCGGCCAGGGATGTCGTTCTTC. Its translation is CASSPPRPGMSFF.

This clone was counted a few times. The CDR3 is CASRPTGLGRFF. Here the CDR3 DNA reads TGTGCCAGCAGACCGACAGGACTGGGCCGGTTCTTC. The J gene is TRBJ2-1, the V gene TRBV6-1, with D possibly being TRBD1 (6 bases). The CDR3 has 12 residues. V dropped 6 bases and J dropped 15 bases, with 18 bases sitting between them. In germline, CDR1 is MNHNS, CDR2 SASEGT.

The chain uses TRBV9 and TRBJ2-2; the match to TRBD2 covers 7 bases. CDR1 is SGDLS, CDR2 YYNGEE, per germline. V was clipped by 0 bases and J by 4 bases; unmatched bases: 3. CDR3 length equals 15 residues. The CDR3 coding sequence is TGTGCCAGCAGCGTAGCGGGCGGGAGCACCGGGGAGCTGTTTTTT. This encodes CASSVAGGSTGELFF.

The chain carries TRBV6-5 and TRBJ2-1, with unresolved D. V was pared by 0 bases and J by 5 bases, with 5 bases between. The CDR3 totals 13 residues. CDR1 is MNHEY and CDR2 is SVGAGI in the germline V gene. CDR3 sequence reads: CASSYSRNNEQFF. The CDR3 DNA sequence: TGTGCCAGCAGTTACTCGAGAAACAATGAGCAGTTCTTC.

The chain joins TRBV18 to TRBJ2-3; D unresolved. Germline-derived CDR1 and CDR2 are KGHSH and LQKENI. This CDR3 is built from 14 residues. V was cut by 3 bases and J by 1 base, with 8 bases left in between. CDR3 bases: TGTGCCAGCTCACCCCTCAGTGGCACAGATACGCAGTATTTT. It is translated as CASSPLSGTDTQYF.

The DNA of the CDR3 is TGTGCCAGCAGTTTATTCAGGGCTTCAGGCTATGGCTACACCTTC. This gives the protein CASSLFRASGYGYTF. The chain carries TRBV28 and TRBJ1-2; D might be TRBD1 (5 bases). V was trimmed by 1 base and J by 4 bases, leaving 13 bases between them. The CDR3 is 15 amino acids. Looked up from germline, CDR1 is MDHEN and CDR2 is SYDVKM.

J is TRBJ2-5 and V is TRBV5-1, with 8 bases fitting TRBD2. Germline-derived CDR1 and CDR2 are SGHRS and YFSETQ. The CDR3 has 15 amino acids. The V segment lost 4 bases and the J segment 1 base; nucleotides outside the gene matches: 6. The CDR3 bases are TGCGCCAGCAGCATACGGAGCGGGAGCCAAGAGACCCAGTACTTC. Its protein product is CASSIRSGSQETQYF.

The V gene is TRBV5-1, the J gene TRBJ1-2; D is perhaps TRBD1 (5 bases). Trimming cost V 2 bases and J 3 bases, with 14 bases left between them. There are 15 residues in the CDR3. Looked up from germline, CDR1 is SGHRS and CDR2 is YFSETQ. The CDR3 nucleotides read TGCGCCAGCAGCTTCAGGGAGCGGGTAGACTATGGCTACACCTTC. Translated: CASSFRERVDYGYTF.

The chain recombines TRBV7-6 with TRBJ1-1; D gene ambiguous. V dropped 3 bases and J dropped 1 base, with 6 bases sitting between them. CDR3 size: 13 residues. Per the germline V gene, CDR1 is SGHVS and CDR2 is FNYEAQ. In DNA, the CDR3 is TGTGCCAGCAGCTTGGGCGAGAACACTGAAGCTTTCTTT. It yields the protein CASSLGENTEAFF.

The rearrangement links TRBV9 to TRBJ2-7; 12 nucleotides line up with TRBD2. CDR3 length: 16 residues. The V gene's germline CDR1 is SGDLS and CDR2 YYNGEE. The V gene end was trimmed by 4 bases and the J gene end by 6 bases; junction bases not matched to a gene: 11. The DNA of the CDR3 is TGTGCCAGCAGCCCCCGACTAGCGGGAGTATGGGGCGAGCAGTACTTC. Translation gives CASSPRLAGVWGEQYF. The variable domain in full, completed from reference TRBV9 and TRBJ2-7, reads DSGVTQTPKHLITATGQRVTLRCSPRSGDLSVYWYQQSLDQGLQFLIQYYNGEERAKGNILERFSAQQFPDLHSELNLSSLELGDSALYFCASSPRLAGVWGEQYFGPGTRLTVT.

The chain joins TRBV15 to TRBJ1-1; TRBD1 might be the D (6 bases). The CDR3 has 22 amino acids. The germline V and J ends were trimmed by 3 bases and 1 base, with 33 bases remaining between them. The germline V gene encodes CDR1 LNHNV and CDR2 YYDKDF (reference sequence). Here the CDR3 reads CATSRTIRKRGGWGAGNTEAFF. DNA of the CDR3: TGTGCCACCAGCAGGACAATCCGAAAACGGGGGGGTTGGGGGGCGGGGAACACTGAAGCTTTCTTT.

As DNA, the CDR3 is TGTGCCACCAGCGCCGGACTAGCGGGAGTTTTTATTGGGCGCACAGATACGCAGTATTTT. Protein: CATSAGLAGVFIGRTDTQYF. The chain links TRBV15 to TRBJ2-3; 13 bases are a match to TRBD2. The CDR3 totals 20 residues. V lost 5 bases and J lost 1; bases outside the gene matches: 15. Germline lookup yields CDR1 LNHNV and CDR2 YYDKDF (reference sequence).

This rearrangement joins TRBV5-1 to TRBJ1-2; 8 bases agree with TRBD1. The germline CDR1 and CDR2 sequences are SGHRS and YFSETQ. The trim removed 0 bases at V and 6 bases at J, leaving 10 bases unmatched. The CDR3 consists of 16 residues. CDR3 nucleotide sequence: TGCGCCAGCAGCTTGGCCAGGGGGCAAATTTTTAATGGCTACACCTTC. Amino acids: CASSLARGQIFNGYTF.

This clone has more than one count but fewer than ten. In nucleotides, the CDR3 is TGTGCCATCAGTGAGCCCGACAGTCCCCCCTACGAGCAGTACTTC. Its translation is CAISEPDSPPYEQYF. The chain links TRBV10-3 to TRBJ2-7, with D possibly matching TRBD1 (5 bases). V was clipped by 2 bases and J by 2 bases, with 13 bases between them. The CDR3 loop spans 15 amino acids. The germline CDR1 and CDR2 sequences are ENHRY and SYGVKD.

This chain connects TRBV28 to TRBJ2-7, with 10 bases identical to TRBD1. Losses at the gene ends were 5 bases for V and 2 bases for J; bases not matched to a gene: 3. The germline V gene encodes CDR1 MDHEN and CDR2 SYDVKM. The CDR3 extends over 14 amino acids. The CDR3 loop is CASSLGTGAYEQYF. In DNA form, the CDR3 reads TGTGCCAGCAGTCTTGGGACAGGGGCCTACGAGCAGTACTTC.

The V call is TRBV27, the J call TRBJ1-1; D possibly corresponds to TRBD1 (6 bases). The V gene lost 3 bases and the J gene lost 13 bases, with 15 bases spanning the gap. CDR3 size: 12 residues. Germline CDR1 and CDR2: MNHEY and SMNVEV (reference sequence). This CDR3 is CASSFGQGPSFF. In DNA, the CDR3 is TGTGCCAGCAGTTTTGGGCAGGGGCCCAGTTTCTTT.

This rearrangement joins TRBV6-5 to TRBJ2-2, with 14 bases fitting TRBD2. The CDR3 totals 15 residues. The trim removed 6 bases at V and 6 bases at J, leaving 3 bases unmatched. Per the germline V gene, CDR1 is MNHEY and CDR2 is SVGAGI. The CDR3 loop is CASRRLAGGPGELFF. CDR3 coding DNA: TGTGCCAGCAGGAGACTAGCGGGAGGGCCCGGGGAGCTGTTTTTT.

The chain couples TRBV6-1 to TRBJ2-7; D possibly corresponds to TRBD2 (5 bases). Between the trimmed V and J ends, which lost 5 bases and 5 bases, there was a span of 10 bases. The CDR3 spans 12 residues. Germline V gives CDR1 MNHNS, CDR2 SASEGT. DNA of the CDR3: TGTGCCAGCAGTATATCCGGGGACGAGCAGTACTTC. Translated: CASSISGDEQYF.